Here is one T cell receptor (beta chain) with its context. What it binds is unknown. All donors were Caucasian adults living in Nashville, Tennessee. This sample is part of a study of shared clonotypes between healthy human individuals. Clones were read by immunoSEQ multiplex PCR, and TCRdb kept only the in-frame ones, dropping some. Seen here are 600,000 to 800,000 clones, over 60% observed once, and the top ten hold around 1.8%. The study, taken as a whole, reports: Unshared clonotypes carried lower generation probabilities than those common to all four donors. Memory subsets had estimated richness that was generally smaller than that of naive subsets. Of the naive CD4 clonotypes, about 5% were shared across a handful of donors.

The sample consisted of memory CD4+ T cells sorted from blood. Noted subset: CD45RA-negative fraction. The receptor was derived from a woman in her thirties in good health.

CDR3: CASSLGDRDFSEQFF. The CDR3 DNA is TGCGCCAGCAGCTTGGGGGACAGGGATTTTAGTGAGCAGTTCTTC. This sequence joins TRBV5-1 and TRBJ2-1, with TRBD1 identical over 9 bases. CDR3 length: 15 residues. Germline V gene lookup returns CDR1 SGHRS and CDR2 YFSETQ. V dropped 0 bases and J dropped 9; count of bases not matched to a gene: 7.